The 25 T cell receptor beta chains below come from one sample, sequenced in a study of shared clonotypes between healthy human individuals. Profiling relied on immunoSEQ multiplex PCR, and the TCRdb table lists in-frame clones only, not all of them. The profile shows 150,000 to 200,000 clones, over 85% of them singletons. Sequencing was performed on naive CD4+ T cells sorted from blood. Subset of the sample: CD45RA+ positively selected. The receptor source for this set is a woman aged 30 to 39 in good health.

CDR3 region: CASSPGDSEKLFF. Written as DNA, the CDR3 is TGTGCCAGCTCACCAGGGGATAGTGAAAAACTGTTTTTT. The chain employs TRBV18 and TRBJ1-4; D unclear. Germline CDR1 is KGHSH and CDR2 is LQKENI. Trimming removed 2 bases at V and 7 bases at J, with 8 bases between. The CDR3 covers 13 residues.

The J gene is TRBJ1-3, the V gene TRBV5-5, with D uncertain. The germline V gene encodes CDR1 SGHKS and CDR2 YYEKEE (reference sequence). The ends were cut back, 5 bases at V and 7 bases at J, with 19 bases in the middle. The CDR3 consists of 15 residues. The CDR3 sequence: CASSPTPPAGNTIYF. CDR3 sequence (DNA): TGTGCCAGCAGTCCAACACCGCCTGCGGGGAACACCATATATTTT.

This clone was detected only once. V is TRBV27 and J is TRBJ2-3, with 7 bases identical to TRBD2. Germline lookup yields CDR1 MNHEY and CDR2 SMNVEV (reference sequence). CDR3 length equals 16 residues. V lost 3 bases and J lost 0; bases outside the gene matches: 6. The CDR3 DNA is TGTGCCAGCAGTTTCCTAGCGGTCCTTAGCACAGATACGCAGTATTTT. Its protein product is CASSFLAVLSTDTQYF.

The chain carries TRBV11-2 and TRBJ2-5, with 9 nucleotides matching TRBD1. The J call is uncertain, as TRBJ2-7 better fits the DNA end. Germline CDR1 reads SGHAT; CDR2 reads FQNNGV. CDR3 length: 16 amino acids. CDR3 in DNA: TGTGCCAGCAGCTTCACCACGACAGGGGGTTCCTACGAGCAGTACTTC. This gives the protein CASSFTTTGGSYEQYF.

The CDR3 protein is CASSLGPSAGEDTQYF. The CDR3 bases are TGTGCCAGCAGTTTAGGACCCTCTGCGGGGGAAGATACGCAGTATTTT. The chain has TRBV28 and TRBJ2-3; 7 nucleotides align to TRBD2. Germline lookup yields CDR1 MDHEN and CDR2 SYDVKM. V shed 2 bases, J shed 5 bases, and the junction held 10 bases outside the gene matches. There are 16 residues in the CDR3.

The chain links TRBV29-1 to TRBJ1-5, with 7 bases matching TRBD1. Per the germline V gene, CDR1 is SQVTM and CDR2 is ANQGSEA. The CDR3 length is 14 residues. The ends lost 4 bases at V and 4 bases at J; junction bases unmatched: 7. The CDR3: CSVVEGAGNQPQHF. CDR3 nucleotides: TGCAGCGTTGTAGAGGGGGCAGGTAATCAGCCCCAGCATTTT.

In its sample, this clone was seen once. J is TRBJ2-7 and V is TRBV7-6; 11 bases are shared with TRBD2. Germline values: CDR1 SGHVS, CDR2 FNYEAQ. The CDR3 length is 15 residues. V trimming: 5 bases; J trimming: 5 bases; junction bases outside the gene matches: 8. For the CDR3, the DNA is TGTGCCAGCAGCCCCGAACTAGCGGGAGTGCACGAGCAGTACTTC. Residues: CASSPELAGVHEQYF.

In DNA form, the CDR3 reads TGTGCCAGCTTGTCGGGAAAAACCGGGGAGCTGTTTTTT. It is translated as CASLSGKTGELFF. The rearrangement uses TRBV6-4 and TRBJ2-2; tentative D call: TRBD2 (5 bases). With 8 bases removed from V and 5 bases from J, the gap between germline ends came to 12 bases. Per the germline V gene, CDR1 is MRHNA and CDR2 is SNTAGT. CDR3 size: 13 residues.

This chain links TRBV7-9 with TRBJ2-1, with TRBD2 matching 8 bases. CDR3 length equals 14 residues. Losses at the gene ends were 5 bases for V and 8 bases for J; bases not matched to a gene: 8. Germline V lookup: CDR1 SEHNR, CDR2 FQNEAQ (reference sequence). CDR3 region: CASSEPGLVDEQFF. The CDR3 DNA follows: TGTGCCAGCAGCGAGCCGGGACTAGTTGATGAGCAGTTCTTC.

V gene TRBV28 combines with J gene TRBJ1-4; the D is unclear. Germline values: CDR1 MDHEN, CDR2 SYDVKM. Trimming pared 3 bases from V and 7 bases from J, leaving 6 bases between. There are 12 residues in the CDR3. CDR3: CASSFVGEKLFF. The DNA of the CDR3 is TGTGCCAGCAGTTTTGTGGGTGAAAAACTGTTTTTT.

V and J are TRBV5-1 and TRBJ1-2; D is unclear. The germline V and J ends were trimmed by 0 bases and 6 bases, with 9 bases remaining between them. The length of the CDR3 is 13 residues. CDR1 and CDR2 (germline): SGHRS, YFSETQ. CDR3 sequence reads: CASSLGYSNGYTF. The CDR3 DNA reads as TGCGCCAGCAGCTTGGGGTACTCGAATGGCTACACCTTC. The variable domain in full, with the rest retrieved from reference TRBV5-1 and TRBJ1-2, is KAGVTQTPRYLIKTRGQQVTLSCSPISGHRSVSWYQQTPGQGLQFLFEYFSETQRNKGNFPGRFSGRQFSNSRSEMNVSTLELGDSALYLCASSLGYSNGYTFGSGTRLTVV.

DNA of the CDR3: TGTGCCAGCAGCGTAGCCGGTGAGCAGTTCTTC. It specifies CASSVAGEQFF. The chain links TRBV9 to TRBJ2-1; no firm D call. Trimming removed 0 bases at V and 9 bases at J, with 4 bases between. CDR3 length: 11 residues. The germline CDR1 and CDR2 sequences are SGDLS and YYNGEE.

CDR3 loop: CASSSPGQGPNQPQHF. The CDR3 region has the DNA TGTGCCAGCAGTTCACCGGGACAGGGCCCCAATCAGCCCCAGCATTTT. This chain links TRBV28 with TRBJ1-5; 9 bases line up with TRBD1. With 4 bases clipped from V and 3 bases from J, the junction kept 7 bases outside the gene matches. This CDR3 comprises 16 residues. The germline V gene encodes CDR1 MDHEN and CDR2 SYDVKM.

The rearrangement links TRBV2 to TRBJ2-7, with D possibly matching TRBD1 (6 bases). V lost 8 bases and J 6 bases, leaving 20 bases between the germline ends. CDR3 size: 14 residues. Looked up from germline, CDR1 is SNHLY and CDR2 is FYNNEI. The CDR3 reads CASHPLAGAGEQYF. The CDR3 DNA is TGTGCCAGCCACCCTCTGGCAGGGGCGGGCGAGCAGTACTTC.

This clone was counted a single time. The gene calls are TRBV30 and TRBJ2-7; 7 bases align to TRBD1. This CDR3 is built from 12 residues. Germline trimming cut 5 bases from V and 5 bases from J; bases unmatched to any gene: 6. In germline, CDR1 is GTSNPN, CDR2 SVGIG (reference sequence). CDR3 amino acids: CAWRDRSHEQYF. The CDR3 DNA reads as TGTGCCTGGCGGGACAGAAGCCACGAGCAGTACTTC.

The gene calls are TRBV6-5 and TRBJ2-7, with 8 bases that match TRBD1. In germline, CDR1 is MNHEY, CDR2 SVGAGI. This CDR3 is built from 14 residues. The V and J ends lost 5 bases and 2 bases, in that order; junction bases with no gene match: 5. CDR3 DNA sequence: TGTGCCAGCAGTAGGACAGGGTCGACCTACGAGCAGTACTTC. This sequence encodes CASSRTGSTYEQYF.

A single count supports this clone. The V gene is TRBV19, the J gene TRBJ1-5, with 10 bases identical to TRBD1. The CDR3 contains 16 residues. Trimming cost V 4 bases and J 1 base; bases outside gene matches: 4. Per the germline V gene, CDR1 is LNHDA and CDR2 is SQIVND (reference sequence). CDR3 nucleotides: TGTGCCAGTAGTAGACAGGGGGCGCGGAGCAATCAGCCCCAGCATTTT. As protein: CASSRQGARSNQPQHF.

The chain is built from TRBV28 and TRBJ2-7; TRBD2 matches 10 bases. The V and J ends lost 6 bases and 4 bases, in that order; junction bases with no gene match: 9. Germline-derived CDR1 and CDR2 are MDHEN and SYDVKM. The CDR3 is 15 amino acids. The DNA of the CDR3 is TGTGCCAGCAGCCCAGCGGGAGGGCCATCTTACGAGCAGTACTTC. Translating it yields CASSPAGGPSYEQYF.

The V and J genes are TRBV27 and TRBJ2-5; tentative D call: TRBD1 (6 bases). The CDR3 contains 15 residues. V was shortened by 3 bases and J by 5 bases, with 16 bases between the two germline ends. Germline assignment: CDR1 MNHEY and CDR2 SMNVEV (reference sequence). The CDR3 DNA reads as TGTGCCAGCAGTTTTGGGGCAGGGGAACGGGAGACCCAGTACTTC. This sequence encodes CASSFGAGERETQYF.

CDR3 nucleotide sequence: TGTGCCAGCAGCCCAGTAGGGAGCACAGATACGCAGTATTTT. Translation: CASSPVGSTDTQYF. The rearrangement uses TRBV7-7 and TRBJ2-3, with D unclear. V was cut by 5 bases and J by 0 bases, with 9 bases left in between. Germline CDR1 and CDR2: SSHAT and FNYEAQ (reference sequence). This CDR3 region has 14 residues.

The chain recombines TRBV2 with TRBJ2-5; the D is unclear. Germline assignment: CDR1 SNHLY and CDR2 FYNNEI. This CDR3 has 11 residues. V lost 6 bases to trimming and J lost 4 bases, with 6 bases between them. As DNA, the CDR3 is TGTGCCAGCAGGGGCTTAGAGACCCAGTACTTC. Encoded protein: CASRGLETQYF. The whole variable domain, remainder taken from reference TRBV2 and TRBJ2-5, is EPEVTQTPSHQVTQMGQEVILRCVPISNHLYFYWYRQILGQKVEFLVSFYNNEISEKSEIFDDQFSVERPDGSNFTLKIRSTKLEDSAMYFCASRGLETQYFGPGTRLLVL.

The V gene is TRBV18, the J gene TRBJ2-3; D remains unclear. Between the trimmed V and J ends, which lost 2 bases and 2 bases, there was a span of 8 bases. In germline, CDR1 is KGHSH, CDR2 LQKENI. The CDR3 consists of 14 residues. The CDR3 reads CASSPGWNTDTQYF. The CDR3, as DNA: TGTGCCAGCTCACCAGGCTGGAACACAGATACGCAGTATTTT.

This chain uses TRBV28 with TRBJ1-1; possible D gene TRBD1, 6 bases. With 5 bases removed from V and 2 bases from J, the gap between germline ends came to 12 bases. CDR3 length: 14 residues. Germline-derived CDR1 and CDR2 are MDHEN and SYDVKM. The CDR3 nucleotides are TGTGCCAGCAGTGATACAGGGACAAACACTGAAGCTTTCTTT. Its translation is CASSDTGTNTEAFF.

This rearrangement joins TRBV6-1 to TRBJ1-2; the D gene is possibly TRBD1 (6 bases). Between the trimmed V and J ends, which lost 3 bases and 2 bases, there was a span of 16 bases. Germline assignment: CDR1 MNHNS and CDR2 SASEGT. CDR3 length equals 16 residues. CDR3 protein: CASSDVGAGMNYGYTF. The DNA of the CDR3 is TGTGCCAGCAGTGACGTGGGGGCAGGGATGAACTATGGCTACACCTTC.

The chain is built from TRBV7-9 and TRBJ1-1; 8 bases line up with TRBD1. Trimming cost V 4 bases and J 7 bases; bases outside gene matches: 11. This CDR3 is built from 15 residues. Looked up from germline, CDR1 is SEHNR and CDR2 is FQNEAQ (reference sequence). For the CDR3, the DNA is TGTGCCAGCAGCTCCCGACAGGGGCAGAATTATGAAGCTTTCTTT. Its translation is CASSSRQGQNYEAFF.